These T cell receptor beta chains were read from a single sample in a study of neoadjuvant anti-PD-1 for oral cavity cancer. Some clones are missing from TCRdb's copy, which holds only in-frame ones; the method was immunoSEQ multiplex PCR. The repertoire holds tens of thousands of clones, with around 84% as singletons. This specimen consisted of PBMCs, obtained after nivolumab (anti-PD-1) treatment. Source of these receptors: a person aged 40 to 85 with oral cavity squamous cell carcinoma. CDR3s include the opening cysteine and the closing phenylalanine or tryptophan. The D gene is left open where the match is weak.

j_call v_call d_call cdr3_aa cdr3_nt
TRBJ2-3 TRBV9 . CASSVGWAATGDTQYF TGTGCCAGCAGCGTAGGCTGGGCGGCTACAGGGGATACGCAGTATTTT
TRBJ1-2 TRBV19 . CASSIGHNYGYTF TGTGCCAGTAGTATTGGGCATAACTATGGCTACACCTTC
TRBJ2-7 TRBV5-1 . CASSSGRFGYEQYF TGCGCCAGCAGCTCGGGACGGTTCGGCTACGAGCAGTACTTC
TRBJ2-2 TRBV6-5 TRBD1 CASSQVGQGAGELFF TGTGCCAGCAGCCAAGTGGGACAGGGGGCCGGGGAGCTGTTTTTT
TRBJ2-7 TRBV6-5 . CASSYSGMPGDEQYF TGTGCCAGCAGTTACTCGGGGATGCCCGGTGACGAGCAGTACTTC
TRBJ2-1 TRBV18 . CASSPPSGKVYNEQFF TGTGCCAGCTCACCACCGAGTGGAAAAGTCTACAATGAGCAGTTCTTC
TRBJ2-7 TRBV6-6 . CASSYSREPAYEQYF TGTGCCAGCAGTTACTCGAGGGAGCCTGCCTACGAGCAGTACTTC
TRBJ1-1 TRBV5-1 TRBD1 CASRPGQTNTEAFF TGCGCCAGCAGACCGGGACAGACGAACACTGAAGCTTTCTTT
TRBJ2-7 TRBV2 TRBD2 CASRGGAGGFEQYF TGTGCCAGCAGGGGGGGAGCGGGAGGGTTCGAGCAGTACTTC
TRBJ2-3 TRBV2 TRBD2 CASSERTSGTDTQYF TGTGCCAGCAGTGAAAGGACTAGCGGGACAGATACGCAGTATTTT
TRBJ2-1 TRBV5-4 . CASSLDIAVSYNEQFF TGTGCCAGCAGCTTGGATATAGCGGTTTCCTACAATGAGCAGTTCTTC
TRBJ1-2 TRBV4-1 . CASSQAPTEVYGYTF TGCGCCAGCAGCCAAGCCCCGACAGAAGTCTATGGCTACACCTTC
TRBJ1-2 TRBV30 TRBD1 CAWTHIDRGFFMTDYGYTF TGTGCCTGGACCCACATTGACAGGGGTTTTTTCATGACCGACTATGGCTACACCTTC
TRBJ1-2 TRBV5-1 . CASSLDRPDHGYTF TGCGCCAGCAGCTTGGACAGGCCGGACCATGGCTACACCTTC
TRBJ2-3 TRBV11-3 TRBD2 CASSLGAQRGLSTDTQYF TGTGCCAGCAGCTTAGGGGCCCAGCGGGGACTTAGCACAGATACGCAGTATTTT
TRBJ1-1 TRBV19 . CASMGLGGHTEAFF TGTGCCAGTATGGGGCTGGGAGGGCACACTGAAGCTTTCTTT